This is a list of T cell receptor beta chains from one sample in a study of cytomegalovirus exposure and HLA in healthy donors. The table came from immunoSEQ multiplex PCR; TCRdb's copy has only in-frame clones and leaves some out. The table records around 150,000 clones, around 10% of them present only once. Sequencing was carried out using PBMCs. The receptors shown here come from a male donor in good health and CMV-seronegative. Both conserved end residues are part of each CDR3. A D gene is named only where the DNA matches it firmly. The size field is filled for only some rows; it gives once, few, many or a size class.

D gene: TRBD2
V gene: TRBV6-1
J gene: TRBJ2-1
clone size: few
CDR3 DNA: TGTGCCAGCAGTGGTGTAGCGGGAGCAAACAATGAGCAGTTCTTC
CDR3 protein: CASSGVAGANNEQFF

D gene: NA
V gene: TRBV5-6
J gene: TRBJ1-5
clone size: few
CDR3 DNA: TGTGCCAGCAGTCCCGGCGGGGCCCAGCCCCAGCATTTT
CDR3 protein: CASSPGGAQPQHF

D gene: TRBD2
V gene: TRBV7-3
J gene: TRBJ2-3
clone size: few
CDR3 DNA: TGTGCCAGCAGCTCGACTAGCGGGGGAACAGATACGCAGTATTTT
CDR3 protein: CASSSTSGGTDTQYF

D gene: TRBD2
V gene: TRBV28
J gene: TRBJ2-7
clone size: NA
CDR3 DNA: TGTGCCAGCAGCTCACTAGCGGGGGTTGTGCAGTACTTC
CDR3 protein: CASSSLAGVVQYF

D gene: TRBD1
V gene: TRBV30
J gene: TRBJ2-7
clone size: few
CDR3 DNA: TGTGCCTGGAGCTCTGGGCAGGGGGCCCACGAGCAGTACTTC
CDR3 protein: CAWSSGQGAHEQYF

D gene: NA
V gene: TRBV19
J gene: TRBJ1-5
clone size: few
CDR3 DNA: TGTGCCAGTAGTATATCGCGCCTCGTAAATAGCAATCAGCCCCAGCATTTT
CDR3 protein: CASSISRLVNSNQPQHF

D gene: TRBD1
V gene: TRBV29-1
J gene: TRBJ2-1
clone size: NA
CDR3 DNA: TGCAGCGTTTCGGGACAGGGGAGGCCCTACAATGAGCAGTTCTTC
CDR3 protein: CSVSGQGRPYNEQFF

D gene: NA
V gene: TRBV2
J gene: TRBJ1-6
clone size: NA
CDR3 DNA: TGTGCCAGCAGCGGAGGAGTACTCTATAATTCACCCCTCCACTTT
CDR3 protein: CASSGGVLYNSPLHF

D gene: TRBD2
V gene: TRBV2
J gene: TRBJ2-1
clone size: few
CDR3 DNA: TGTGCCAGCAGGGGAGTAGCGGGAGGTTCCTACAATGAGCAGTTCTTC
CDR3 protein: CASRGVAGGSYNEQFF

D gene: TRBD1
V gene: TRBV19
J gene: TRBJ1-5
clone size: few
CDR3 DNA: TGTGCCAGTAGTCTACGACAGGGTGGCGGCCAGCCCCAGCATTTT
CDR3 protein: CASSLRQGGGQPQHF

D gene: NA
V gene: TRBV20-1
J gene: TRBJ1-1
clone size: NA
CDR3 DNA: TGCAGTGCTAGGGGGGGGGCTGAAGCTTTCTTT
CDR3 protein: CSARGGAEAFF